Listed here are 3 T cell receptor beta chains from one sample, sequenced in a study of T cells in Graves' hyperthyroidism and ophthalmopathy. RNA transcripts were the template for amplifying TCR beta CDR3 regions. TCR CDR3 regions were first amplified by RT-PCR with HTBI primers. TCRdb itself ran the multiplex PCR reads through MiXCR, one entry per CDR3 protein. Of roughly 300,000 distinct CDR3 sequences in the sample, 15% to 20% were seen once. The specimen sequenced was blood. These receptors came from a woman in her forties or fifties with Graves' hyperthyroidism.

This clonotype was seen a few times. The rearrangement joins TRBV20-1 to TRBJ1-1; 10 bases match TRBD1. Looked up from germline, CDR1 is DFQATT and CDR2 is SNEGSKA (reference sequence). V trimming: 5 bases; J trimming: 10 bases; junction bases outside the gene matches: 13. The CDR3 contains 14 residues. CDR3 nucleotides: TGCAGTGCTGAGGCCCGGACAGGGGGTGTAGGAGCTTTCTTT. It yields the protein CSAEARTGGVGAFF.

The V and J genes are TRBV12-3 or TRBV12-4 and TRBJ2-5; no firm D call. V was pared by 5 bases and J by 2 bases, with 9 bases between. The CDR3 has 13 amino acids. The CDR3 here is CASSRRLQETQYF. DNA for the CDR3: TGTGCCAGCAGTAGGAGACTGCAAGAGACCCAGTACTTC.

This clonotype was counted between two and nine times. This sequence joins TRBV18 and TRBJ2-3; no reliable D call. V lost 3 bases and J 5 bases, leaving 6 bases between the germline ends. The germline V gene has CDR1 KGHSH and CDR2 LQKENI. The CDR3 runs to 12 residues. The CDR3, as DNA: TGTGCCAGCTCACCTAGTGAAGATACGCAGTATTTT. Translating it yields CASSPSEDTQYF. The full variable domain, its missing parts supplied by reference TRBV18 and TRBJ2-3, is NAGVMQNPRHLVRRRGQEARLRCSPMKGHSHVYWYRQLPEEGLKFMVYLQKENIIDESGMPKERFSAEFPKEGPSILRIQQVVRGDSAAYFCASSPSEDTQYFGPGTRLTVL.